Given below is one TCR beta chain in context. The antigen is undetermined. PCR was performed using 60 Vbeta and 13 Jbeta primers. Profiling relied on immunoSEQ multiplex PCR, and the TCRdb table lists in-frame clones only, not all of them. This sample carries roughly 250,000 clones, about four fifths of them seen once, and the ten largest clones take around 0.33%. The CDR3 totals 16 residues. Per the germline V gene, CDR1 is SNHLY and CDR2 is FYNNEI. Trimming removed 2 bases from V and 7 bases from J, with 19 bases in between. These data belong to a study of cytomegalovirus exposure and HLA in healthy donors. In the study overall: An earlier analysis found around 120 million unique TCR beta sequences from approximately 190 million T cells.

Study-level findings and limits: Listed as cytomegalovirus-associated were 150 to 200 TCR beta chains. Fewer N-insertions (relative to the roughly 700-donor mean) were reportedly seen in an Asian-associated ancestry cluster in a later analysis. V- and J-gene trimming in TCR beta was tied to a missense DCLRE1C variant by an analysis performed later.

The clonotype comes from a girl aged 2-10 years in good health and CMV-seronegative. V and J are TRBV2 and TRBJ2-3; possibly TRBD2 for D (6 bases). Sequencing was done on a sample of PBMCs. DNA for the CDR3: TGTGCCAGCAGTGAATTTCGGGGGACGTCACTAAATACGCAGTATTTT. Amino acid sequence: CASSEFRGTSLNTQYF.